The source of this T cell receptor (beta chain) is a study of shared clonotypes between healthy human individuals (dated by TCRdb to 2018 to 2020). About the full investigation: Three men and two women, aged 18 to 49 years, made up the cohort. For each donor, CD4 naive and CD4 memory were each run on three plates, CD8 naive on two plates, and CD8 memory on one plate. The study deeply sequenced blood TCR repertoires of about five healthy adults to estimate repertoire size and the extent of clonotype sharing between individuals. Libraries were prepared and TCR repertoires were sequenced by different laboratories using diverse techniques, in order to increase sequencing depth and limit assay-specific biases. Leukapheresis yielded between about 0.94 and 10 billion PBMCs per donor. General findings and caveats noted by the study authors: Pairwise subsampling indicated that sequencing depth was expected to affect the degree of clonotype sharing among donors. Incomplete sequencing was indicated by rarefaction of sorted-subset datasets, despite the large sequencing depth. Only blood was sampled, and tissue TCR repertoires likely differ from those in blood. About 4.5% of naive CD4, 3.5% of naive CD8, approximately 2% of memory CD4, and 0.35% to 0.5% of memory CD8 clonotypes were shared across a few donors. Naive subsets generally had larger estimated clonotype richness than memory subsets did. Compared with non-shared clonotypes, clonotypes shared by all four sorted-subset donors had higher generation probabilities. The small number of donors limited the genetic and exposure-history diversity represented.

Donors were healthy HIV-negative adults with no recently reported acute infections or vaccinations. Only Caucasian adults living in Nashville, Tennessee, USA were represented among the donors. Magnetic negative selection was used to enrich CD4+ T cells, after which naive cells were positively selected on CD45RA and the negative fraction became the memory subset. Blood was obtained by leukapheresis, after which PBMCs were separated by Ficoll-Histopaque density gradient centrifugation and cryopreserved in liquid nitrogen vapor phase. Analytical flow cytometry was used to check the purity and quantity of every magnetically sorted T cell population. Each sorted fraction had its genomic DNA isolated and then quantified by UV absorbance on a Nanodrop 2000c. As concerns this clone: This receptor's antigen is unknown. Base qualities are not provided; no much larger clone lies one nucleotide away.

For CDR1 and CDR2, the germline V gene lists MNHEY and SVGAGI. The cysteine opens and the phenylalanine closes a CDR3 of 15 amino acids. Kept here is only the CDR3 DNA, which spans 45 bases and is read in frame from base 1. The junction carries 10 bases between V and J, which are trimmed by 4 bases and 0 bases respectively. Using the deep immunoSEQ assay, multiplex PCR amplified TCR CDR3 regions from genomic DNA. For each cell subset, the extracted genomic DNA was distributed evenly across all wells of several immunoSEQ 96-well plates, and each plate served as one replicate. Each replicate PCR for sorted subsets received roughly 0.2 ug genomic DNA, equal to about 29,000 T cell genomes. The purified libraries were quantified using a Qubit 3.0 fluorometer, sized with a Bioanalyzer 2100, and then quantified again using the KAPA Library Quantification kit. Every immunoSEQ 96-well plate was sequenced on a separate single-read 150-cycle Illumina NextSeq 550 flow cell. The original pipeline was this. Because only junctional sequences without quality scores were contained in the immunoSEQ output, filtering matching that applied to full-length reads could not be performed. To assign V/J genes and CDR3, sequences were annotated using PyIR, a Python wrapper for IgBLAST v1.9, with IMGT germline references. Reads were removed for weak V/J assignments (E-value above 1e-6), missing CDR3, stop codons, out-of-frame junctions, or ambiguous translated residues. V3J clonotypes were defined by identical inferred V gene, J gene, and CDR3 amino acid sequence. Percentage overlap between repertoires was calculated by dividing the number of shared unique clonotypes by the size of the smaller repertoire. Three approaches were used to assess repertoire richness: RTK rarefaction, the Chao1 estimator, and Recon v2.1 estimates of unobserved clonotypes. For all TCRbeta clonotypes obtained by the gDNA method from several donors, generation probabilities were computed with OLGA. Drawn from immuneACCESS, this table holds only the in-frame rearrangements with V and J called that TCRdb kept. Clones are partly lost; checked studies trace under half to an unresolved V gene and leave the rest unexplained. D and trimming were read from the DNA, whereas the V and J calls and clone size are those reported in that table. The sample table holds roughly 2,300,000 clones, of which just under 95% were seen once. In total, the top ten clones hold about 0.36% of the sample.

This receptor chain uses TRBV6-5 and TRBJ1-3; the D region possibly corresponds to TRBD1 (5 bases align). The receptor was isolated from a man aged 18 to 30 in good health. Some clones in this sample may be carry-over from other donors' samples. The sample was naive CD4+ T cells from PBMCs. The cell subset or site label on this specimen signifies: CD45RA+ positively selected. The nucleotides are TGTGCCAGCAGTTCCGGGGGGTTCTCTGGAAACACCATATATTTT. Protein translation: CASSSGGFSGNTIYF.